What follows describes a single T cell receptor beta chain. Antigen: not known. Germline trimming cut 6 bases from V and 10 bases from J; bases unmatched to any gene: 6. Germline V gene data show CDR1 as MNHNS and CDR2 as SASEGT. This CDR3 is built from 14 residues. This entry is derived from a study of cytomegalovirus exposure and HLA in healthy donors. The study's findings and limits: Confirmation in vitro established that a few CMV-associated chains were specific for CMV antigens. Indistinguishable V segments such as TRBV6-2 and TRBV6-3 were excluded. The sole available immune exposure information was CMV serostatus.

PCR amplification relied on 60 Vbeta primers (plus 13 Jbeta primers). Assay used: immunoSEQ multiplex PCR; TCRdb lists only in-frame clones, some missing. In total, the table holds about 60,000 clones. This chain joins TRBV6-1 and TRBJ1-6, with TRBD1 matching 10 bases. The clonotype was recovered from a woman younger than 30 in good health and CMV-seronegative. The sequencing sample was made of PBMCs. CDR3 residues: CASRSGTGESPLHF. In DNA, the CDR3 is TGTGCCAGCAGATCCGGGACAGGGGAATCACCCCTCCACTTT.